These T cell receptor beta chains were read from a single sample in a study of T cell responses to AZD1222 COVID-19 vaccine. Produced via immunoSEQ multiplex PCR; TCRdb's table is partial and in-frame only. Among approximately 64,000 clones listed, 80% to 85% were seen once. This sample comprised peripheral blood, obtained on day 0 of AZD1222 vaccination. Source of these receptors: an adult in good health. Both conserved end residues are part of each CDR3. D genes are given only for firm matches. Not all rows give a size; the values are once, few, many and, for expanded clones, a class.

>TRBJ1-6|TRBV9|-|-
CASSPQSPRRGSPLHF
TGTGCCAGCAGCCCCCAGTCGCCCAGGCGTGGTTCACCCCTCCACTTT
>TRBJ2-3|TRBV27|-|-
CASSLTATTDTQYF
TGTGCCAGCAGTTTGACAGCAACTACAGATACGCAGTATTTT
>TRBJ2-1|TRBV10-3|-|-
CATTSGRDNEQFF
TGTGCCACGACCTCGGGACGGGACAATGAGCAGTTCTTC
>TRBJ1-2|TRBV3-1/TRBV3-2|TRBD1|-
CASSPRTGGLTNYGYTF
TGTGCCAGCAGCCCTCGGACAGGGGGCCTTACTAACTATGGCTACACCTTC
>TRBJ2-7|TRBV5-1|-|-
CASSPGGKDYEQYF
TGCGCCAGCAGCCCTGGGGGGAAAGACTACGAGCAGTACTTC
>TRBJ2-4|TRBV28|-|-
CASTWGLGGNIQYF
TGTGCCAGCACCTGGGGCCTGGGCGGAAACATTCAGTACTTC
>TRBJ2-1|TRBV6-5|TRBD2|once
CASRSGGAVYEQFF
TGTGCCAGCAGAAGCGGGGGGGCGGTATATGAGCAGTTCTTC
>TRBJ2-7|TRBV6-5|TRBD1|-
CASRGQGINEQYF
TGTGCCAGCCGGGGACAGGGTATCAACGAGCAGTACTTC
>TRBJ1-1|TRBV28|-|once
CASKQGAMNTEAFF
TGTGCCAGCAAACAGGGAGCGATGAACACTGAAGCTTTCTTT
>TRBJ1-1|TRBV29-1|-|-
CSVVLHEGTEAFF
TGCAGCGTTGTTTTGCACGAGGGGACTGAAGCTTTCTTT
>TRBJ1-2|TRBV11-2|-|-
CASSPRPGTNYGYTF
TGTGCCAGCAGCCCCCGGCCAGGGACTAACTATGGCTACACCTTC
>TRBJ1-1|TRBV29-1|TRBD1|-
CSPTHGQGTEAFF
TGCAGCCCTACCCATGGACAGGGCACTGAAGCTTTCTTT